The clone carrying this TCR beta chain was seen once. Its antigen is still unknown. This specimen comes from a study of shared clonotypes between healthy human individuals. Several immunoSEQ 96-well plates shared each subset's DNA, each plate a replicate. The assay was immunoSEQ multiplex PCR, and TCRdb's table has in-frame clones only and misses some. Among 1,100,000 or so clones listed, approximately 78% were seen once. Notes on the study in general: Depth of sequencing was expected to influence donor clonotype sharing. Rarefaction indicated that sorted-subset sequencing remained incomplete although depth was large. Across subsets, estimated richness was generally greater for naive than for memory populations.

Unmatched junction bases numbered 1, after V lost 6 bases and J lost 5 bases. Germline values: CDR1 MNHNY, CDR2 SVGAGI (reference sequence). The CDR3 is 13 amino acids. V and J are TRBV6-6 and TRBJ1-5, with 10 bases identical to TRBD1. The sample was memory CD4+ T cells from PBMCs. This sample's subset: CD45RA-negative fraction. The receptor was isolated from a man aged 18 to 29 in good health. Some clones in this sample may be carry-over from other donors' samples. CDR3 residues: CASRGQGYQPQHF. The CDR3 nucleotides read TGTGCCAGCAGGGGACAGGGGTATCAGCCCCAGCATTTT.